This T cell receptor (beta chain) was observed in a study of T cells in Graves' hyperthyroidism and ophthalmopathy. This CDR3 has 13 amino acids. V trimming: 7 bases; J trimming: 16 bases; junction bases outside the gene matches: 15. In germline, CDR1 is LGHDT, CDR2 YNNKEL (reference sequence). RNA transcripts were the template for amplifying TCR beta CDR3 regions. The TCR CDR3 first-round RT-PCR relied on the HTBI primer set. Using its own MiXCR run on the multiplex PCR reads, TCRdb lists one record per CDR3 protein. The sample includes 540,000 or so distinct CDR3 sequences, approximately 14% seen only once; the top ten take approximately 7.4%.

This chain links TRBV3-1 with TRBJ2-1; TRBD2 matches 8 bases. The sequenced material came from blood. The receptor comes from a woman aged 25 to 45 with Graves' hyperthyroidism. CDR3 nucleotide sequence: TGTGCCAGCACTAACCAGGAAGCGGGGGCGAAATTCTTC. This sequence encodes CASTNQEAGAKFF.